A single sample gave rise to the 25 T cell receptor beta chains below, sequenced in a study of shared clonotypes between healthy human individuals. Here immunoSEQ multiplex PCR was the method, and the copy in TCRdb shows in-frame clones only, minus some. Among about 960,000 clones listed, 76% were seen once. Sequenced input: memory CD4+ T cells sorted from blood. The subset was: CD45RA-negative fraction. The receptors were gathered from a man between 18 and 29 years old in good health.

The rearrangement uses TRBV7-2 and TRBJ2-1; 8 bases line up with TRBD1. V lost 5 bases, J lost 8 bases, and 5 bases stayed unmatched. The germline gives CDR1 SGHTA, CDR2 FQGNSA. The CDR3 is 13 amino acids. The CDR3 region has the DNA TGTGCCAGCAGCACTGGACAGGGCGATGAGCAGTTCTTC. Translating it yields CASSTGQGDEQFF.

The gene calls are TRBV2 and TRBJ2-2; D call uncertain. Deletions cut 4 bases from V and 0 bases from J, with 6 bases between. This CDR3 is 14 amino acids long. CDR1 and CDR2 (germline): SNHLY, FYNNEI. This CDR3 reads CASSAVANTGELFF. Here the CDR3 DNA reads TGTGCCAGCAGTGCTGTAGCGAACACCGGGGAGCTGTTTTTT.

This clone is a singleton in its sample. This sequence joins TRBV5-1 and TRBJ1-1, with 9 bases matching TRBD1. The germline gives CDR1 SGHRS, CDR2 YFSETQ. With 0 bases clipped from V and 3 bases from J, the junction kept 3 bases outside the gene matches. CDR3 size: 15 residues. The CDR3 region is CASSLEGTGYTEAFF. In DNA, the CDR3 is TGCGCCAGCAGCTTGGAAGGGACAGGGTACACTGAAGCTTTCTTT.

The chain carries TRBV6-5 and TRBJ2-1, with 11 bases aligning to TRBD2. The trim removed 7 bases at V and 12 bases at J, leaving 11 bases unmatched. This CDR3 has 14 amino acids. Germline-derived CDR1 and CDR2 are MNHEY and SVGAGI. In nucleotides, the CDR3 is TGTGCCAGCACTCCGGGACTAGCGGATCCGGGGCAGTTCTTC. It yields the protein CASTPGLADPGQFF.

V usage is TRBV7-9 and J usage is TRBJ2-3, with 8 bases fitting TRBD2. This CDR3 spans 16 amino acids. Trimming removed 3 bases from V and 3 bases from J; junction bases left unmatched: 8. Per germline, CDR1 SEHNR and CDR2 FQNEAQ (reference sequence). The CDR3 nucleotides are TGTGCCAGCAGCTTGGGACTAGTTTTTGAGACAGATACGCAGTATTTT. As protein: CASSLGLVFETDTQYF. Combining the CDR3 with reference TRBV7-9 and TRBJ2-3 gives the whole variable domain DTGVSQNPRHKITKRGQNVTFRCDPISEHNRLYWYRQTLGQGPEFLTYFQNEAQLEKSRLLSDRFSAERPKGSFSTLEIQRTEQGDSAMYLCASSLGLVFETDTQYFGPGTRLTVL.

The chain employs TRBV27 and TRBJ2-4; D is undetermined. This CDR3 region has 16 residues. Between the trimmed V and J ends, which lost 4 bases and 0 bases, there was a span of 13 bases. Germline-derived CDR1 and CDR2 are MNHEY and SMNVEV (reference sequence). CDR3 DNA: TGTGCCAGCAGTTCCATCAGGTTCTTAGCCAAAAACATTCAGTACTTC. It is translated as CASSSIRFLAKNIQYF.

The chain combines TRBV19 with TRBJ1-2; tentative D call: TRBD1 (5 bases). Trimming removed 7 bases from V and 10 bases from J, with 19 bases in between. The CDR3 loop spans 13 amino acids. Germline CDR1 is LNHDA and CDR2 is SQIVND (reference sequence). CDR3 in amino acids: CASTGRGRHNYTF. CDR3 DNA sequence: TGTGCCAGTACAGGCCGGGGACGGCACAACTACACCTTC.

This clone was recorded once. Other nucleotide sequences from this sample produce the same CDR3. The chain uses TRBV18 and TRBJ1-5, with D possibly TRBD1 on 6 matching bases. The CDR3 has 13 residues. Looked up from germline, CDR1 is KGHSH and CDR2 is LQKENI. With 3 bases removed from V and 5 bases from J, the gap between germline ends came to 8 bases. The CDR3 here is CASSPEGDQPQHF. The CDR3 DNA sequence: TGTGCCAGCTCACCGGAGGGGGATCAGCCCCAGCATTTT.

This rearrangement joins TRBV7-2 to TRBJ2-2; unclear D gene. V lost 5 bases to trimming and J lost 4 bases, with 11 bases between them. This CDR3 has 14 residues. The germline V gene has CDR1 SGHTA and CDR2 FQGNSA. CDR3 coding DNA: TGTGCCAGCAGCCCCTCTGGGGTCACCGGGGAGCTGTTTTTT. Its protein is CASSPSGVTGELFF.

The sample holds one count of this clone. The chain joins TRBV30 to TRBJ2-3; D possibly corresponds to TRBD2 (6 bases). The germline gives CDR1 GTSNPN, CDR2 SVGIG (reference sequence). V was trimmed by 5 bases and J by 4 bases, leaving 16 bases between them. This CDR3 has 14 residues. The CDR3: CAWRRGYLPDTQYF. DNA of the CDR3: TGTGCCTGGCGGCGGGGTTATTTGCCAGATACGCAGTATTTT.

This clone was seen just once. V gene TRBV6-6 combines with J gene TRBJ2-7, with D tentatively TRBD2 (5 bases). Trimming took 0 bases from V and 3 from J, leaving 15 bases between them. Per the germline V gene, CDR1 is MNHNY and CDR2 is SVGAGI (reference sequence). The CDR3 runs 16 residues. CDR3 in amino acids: CASSYSSASRFYEQYF. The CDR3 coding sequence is TGTGCCAGCAGTTACTCTTCGGCTAGCCGATTCTACGAGCAGTACTTC.

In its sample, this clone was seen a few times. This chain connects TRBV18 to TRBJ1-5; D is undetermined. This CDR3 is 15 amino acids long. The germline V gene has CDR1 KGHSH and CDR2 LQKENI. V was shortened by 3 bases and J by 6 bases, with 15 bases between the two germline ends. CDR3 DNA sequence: TGTGCCAGCTCACCCAACGCCGGGTCGGGTCAGCCCCAGCATTTT. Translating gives CASSPNAGSGQPQHF.

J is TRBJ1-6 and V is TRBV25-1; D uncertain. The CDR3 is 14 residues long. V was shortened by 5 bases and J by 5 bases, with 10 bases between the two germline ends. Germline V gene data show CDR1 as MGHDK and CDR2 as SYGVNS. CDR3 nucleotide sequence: TGTGCCAGCAGTCGGCAGATAAATAATTCACCCCTCCACTTT. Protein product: CASSRQINNSPLHF.

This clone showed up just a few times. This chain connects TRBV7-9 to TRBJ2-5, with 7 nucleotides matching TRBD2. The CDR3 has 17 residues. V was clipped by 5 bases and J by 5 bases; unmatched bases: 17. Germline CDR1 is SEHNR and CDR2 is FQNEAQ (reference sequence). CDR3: CASSRLRPERGGETQYF. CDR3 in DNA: TGTGCCAGCAGCCGTCTTAGGCCCGAGCGGGGAGGGGAGACCCAGTACTTC.

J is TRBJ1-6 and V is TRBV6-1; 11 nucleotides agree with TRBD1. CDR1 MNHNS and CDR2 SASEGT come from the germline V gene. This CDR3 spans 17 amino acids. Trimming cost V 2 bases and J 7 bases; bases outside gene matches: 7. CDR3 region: CASSEHGQGANNSPLHF. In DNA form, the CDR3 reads TGTGCCAGCAGTGAACACGGACAGGGGGCGAACAATTCACCCCTCCACTTT.

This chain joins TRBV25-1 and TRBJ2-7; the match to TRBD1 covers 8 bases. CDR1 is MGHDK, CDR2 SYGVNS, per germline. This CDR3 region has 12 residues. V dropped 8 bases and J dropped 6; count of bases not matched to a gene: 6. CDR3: CASVGTGSEQYF. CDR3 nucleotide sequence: TGTGCCAGCGTTGGGACAGGCAGCGAGCAGTACTTC.

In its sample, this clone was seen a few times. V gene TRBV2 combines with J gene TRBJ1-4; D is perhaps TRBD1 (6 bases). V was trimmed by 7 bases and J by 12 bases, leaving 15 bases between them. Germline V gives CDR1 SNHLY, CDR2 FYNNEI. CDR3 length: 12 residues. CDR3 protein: CASTKGGLELFF. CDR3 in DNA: TGTGCCAGCACGAAGGGGGGGTTGGAACTGTTTTTT.

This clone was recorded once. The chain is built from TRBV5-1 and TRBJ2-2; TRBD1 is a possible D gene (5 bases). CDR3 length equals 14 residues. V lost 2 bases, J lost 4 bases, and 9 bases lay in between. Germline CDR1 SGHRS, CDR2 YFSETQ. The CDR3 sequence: CASSFSGFTGELFF. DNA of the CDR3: TGCGCCAGCAGCTTTTCAGGGTTCACCGGGGAGCTGTTTTTT.

The CDR3, as DNA: TGTGCCAGCAGCGGTAGCGGAGCGAACACCGGGGAGCTGTTTTTT. Translating it yields CASSGSGANTGELFF. V usage is TRBV9 and J usage is TRBJ2-2; D may be TRBD2 (6 bases). Trimming pared 3 bases from V and 0 bases from J, leaving 9 bases between. Germline CDR1 SGDLS, CDR2 YYNGEE. CDR3 length equals 15 residues.

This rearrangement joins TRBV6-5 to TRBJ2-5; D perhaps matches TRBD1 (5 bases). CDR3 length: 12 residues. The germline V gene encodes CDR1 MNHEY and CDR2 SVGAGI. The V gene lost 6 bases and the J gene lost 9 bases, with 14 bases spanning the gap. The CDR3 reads CASRKGRAAQYF. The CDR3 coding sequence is TGTGCCAGCAGAAAAGGCAGGGCTGCCCAGTACTTC.

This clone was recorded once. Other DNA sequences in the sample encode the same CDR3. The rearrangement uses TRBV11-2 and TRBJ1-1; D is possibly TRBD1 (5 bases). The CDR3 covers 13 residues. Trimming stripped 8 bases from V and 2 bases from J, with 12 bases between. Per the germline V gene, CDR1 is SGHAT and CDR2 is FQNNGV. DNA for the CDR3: TGTGCCAGCTCCCGGCAGGGAAACACTGAAGCTTTCTTT. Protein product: CASSRQGNTEAFF.

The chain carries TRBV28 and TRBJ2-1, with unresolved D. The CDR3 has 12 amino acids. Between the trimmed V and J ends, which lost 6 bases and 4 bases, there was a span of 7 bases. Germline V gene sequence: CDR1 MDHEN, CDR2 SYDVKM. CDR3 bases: TGTGCCAGCAGGTTGGGGTACAATGAGCAGTTCTTC. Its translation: CASRLGYNEQFF.

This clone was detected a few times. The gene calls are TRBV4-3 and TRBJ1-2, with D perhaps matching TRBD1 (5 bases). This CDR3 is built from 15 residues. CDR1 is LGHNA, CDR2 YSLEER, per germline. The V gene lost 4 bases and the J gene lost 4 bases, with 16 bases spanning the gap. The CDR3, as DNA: TGCGCCAGCAGCCCAAGAGAGGGACCGAGCTATGGCTACACCTTC. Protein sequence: CASSPREGPSYGYTF.

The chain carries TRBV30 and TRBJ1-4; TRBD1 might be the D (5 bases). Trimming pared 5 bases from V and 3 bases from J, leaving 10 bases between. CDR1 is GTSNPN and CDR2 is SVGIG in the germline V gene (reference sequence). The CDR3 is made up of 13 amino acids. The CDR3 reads CAWGTRANEKLFF. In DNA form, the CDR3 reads TGTGCCTGGGGGACCCGGGCTAATGAAAAACTGTTTTTT.

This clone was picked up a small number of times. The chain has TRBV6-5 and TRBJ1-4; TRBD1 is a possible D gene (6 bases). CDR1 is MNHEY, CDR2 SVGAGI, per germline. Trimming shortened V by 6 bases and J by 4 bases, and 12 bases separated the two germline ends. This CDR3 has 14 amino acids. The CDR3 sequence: CASSQGPNNEKLFF. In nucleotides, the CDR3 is TGTGCCAGCAGCCAGGGGCCGAATAATGAAAAACTGTTTTTT.